The 12 T cell receptor beta chains below come from one sample, sequenced in a study of long-term antiretroviral therapy in people with HIV. Running of the v3.0 immunoSEQ assay took place at survey level. Repertoires were generated with immunoSEQ multiplex PCR, while TCRdb's copy carries only in-frame clones and drops some. The data show about 29,000 clones, approximately 78% seen once. Sequenced material: unsorted PBMCs, taken 3 years after starting antiretroviral therapy. All receptors come from a man aged 35-49 years with HIV.

The V and J genes are TRBV19 and TRBJ1-2; D call uncertain. The CDR3 length is 12 residues. From germline, CDR1 is LNHDA and CDR2 SQIVND (reference sequence). V lost 3 bases and J 8 bases, leaving 10 bases between the germline ends. CDR3 sequence reads: CASSMLQEGYTF. CDR3 bases: TGTGCCAGTAGTATGTTGCAGGAAGGCTACACCTTC. The variable domain in full, with the rest retrieved from reference TRBV19 and TRBJ1-2, is DGGITQSPKYLFRKEGQNVTLSCEQNLNHDAMYWYRQDPGQGLRLIYYSQIVNDFQKGDIAEGYSVSREKKESFPLTVTSAQKNPTAFYLCASSMLQEGYTFGSGTRLTVV.

The V gene is TRBV19, the J gene TRBJ2-3, with D possibly being TRBD1 or TRBD2 (6 bases each). Germline CDR1 LNHDA, CDR2 SQIVND (reference sequence). The V gene lost 1 base and the J gene lost 1 base, with 9 bases spanning the gap. The CDR3 length is 15 residues. The CDR3 DNA follows: TGTGCCAGTAGTATAGCCGGGGGCCGCACAGATACGCAGTATTTT. It encodes CASSIAGGRTDTQYF.

The rearrangement links TRBV25-1 to TRBJ2-1; D unresolved. Germline values: CDR1 MGHDK, CDR2 SYGVNS. The CDR3 has 16 amino acids. The germline V and J ends were trimmed by 0 bases and 3 bases, with 12 bases remaining between them. The CDR3 nucleotides are TGTGCCAGCAGTGAATATCAGGCGGACCACTACAATGAGCAGTTCTTC. This gives the protein CASSEYQADHYNEQFF. Combining the CDR3 with reference TRBV25-1 and TRBJ2-1 gives the whole variable domain EADIYQTPRYLVIGTGKKITLECSQTMGHDKMYWYQQDPGMELHLIHYSYGVNSTEKGDLSSESTVSRIRTEHFPLTLESARPSHTSQYLCASSEYQADHYNEQFFGPGTRLTVL.

This clone has more than one count but fewer than ten. This chain links TRBV10-3 with TRBJ2-7, with D possibly matching TRBD1 (5 bases). Germline lookup yields CDR1 ENHRY and CDR2 SYGVKD. Trimming cost V 6 bases and J 5 bases, with 17 bases left between them. The CDR3 is 14 residues long. CDR3 protein: CAIRPTVLGNEQYF. Written as DNA, the CDR3 is TGTGCCATCAGGCCGACAGTTTTGGGCAACGAGCAGTACTTC.

This clone is categorized as medium-sized (0.01 to 0.1%). The gene calls are TRBV10-3 and TRBJ2-1; 9 bases match TRBD2. Per germline, CDR1 ENHRY and CDR2 SYGVKD. There are 15 residues in the CDR3. Germline trimming cut 6 bases from V and 2 bases from J; bases unmatched to any gene: 5. This CDR3 reads CAISVAGEAYNEQFF. In DNA, the CDR3 is TGTGCCATCAGCGTAGCGGGGGAGGCCTACAATGAGCAGTTCTTC.

The chain has TRBV7-9 and TRBJ2-5, with D possibly matching TRBD1 (6 bases). There are 14 residues in the CDR3. Germline V CDR1 and CDR2: SEHNR, FQNEAQ (reference sequence). Trimming removed 5 bases at V and 2 bases at J, with 12 bases between. CDR3 in amino acids: CASSPDRLQETQYF. CDR3 nucleotides: TGTGCCAGCAGCCCGGACAGATTGCAAGAGACCCAGTACTTC.

The chain combines TRBV19 with TRBJ1-4, with unresolved D. The CDR3 totals 13 residues. The germline V gene has CDR1 LNHDA and CDR2 SQIVND (reference sequence). V was pared by 3 bases and J by 2 bases, with 4 bases between. The CDR3 DNA sequence: TGTGCCAGTAGTATCGCGACTAATGAAAAACTGTTTTTT. This encodes CASSIATNEKLFF.

The chain links TRBV7-2 to TRBJ2-7, with TRBD2 as a possible D gene (6 bases). The CDR3 has 18 residues. V was trimmed by 1 base and J by 4 bases, leaving 23 bases between them. The germline V gene has CDR1 SGHTA and CDR2 FQGNSA. The CDR3 coding sequence is TGTGCCAGCAGCTTAGGGAGGGGCGGGCCTGGAACTACTTACGAGCAGTACTTC. Protein sequence: CASSLGRGGPGTTYEQYF.

V gene TRBV6-1 combines with J gene TRBJ1-1; D may be TRBD1 (5 bases). V was shortened by 5 bases and J by 5 bases, with 18 bases between the two germline ends. The CDR3 consists of 15 residues. The germline V gene encodes CDR1 MNHNS and CDR2 SASEGT. DNA of the CDR3: TGTGCCAGCAGTACAACGACGGGGGTAGGGACTGAAGCTTTCTTT. It translates to CASSTTTGVGTEAFF.

V usage is TRBV9 and J usage is TRBJ2-7, with a tentative D call TRBD2 (6 bases). With 4 bases removed from V and 0 bases from J, the gap between germline ends came to 11 bases. The germline gives CDR1 SGDLS, CDR2 YYNGEE. The length of the CDR3 is 14 residues. This chain's CDR3 is CASSPWGDSYEQYF. CDR3 DNA: TGTGCCAGCAGCCCCTGGGGGGACTCCTACGAGCAGTACTTC.

This clone was recorded only once. V usage is TRBV10-2 and J usage is TRBJ2-7, with D perhaps matching TRBD1 (6 bases). The germline CDR1 and CDR2 sequences are WSHSY and SAAADI. CDR3 length: 17 amino acids. Trimming removed 0 bases from V and 5 bases from J, with 20 bases in between. CDR3 protein: CASSESKFGQRNDEQYF. In DNA, the CDR3 is TGCGCCAGCAGTGAGTCGAAATTCGGACAGCGGAACGACGAGCAGTACTTC.

The chain joins TRBV6-4 to TRBJ2-7, with D perhaps TRBD1 (6 bases). CDR3 length equals 18 residues. CDR1 is MRHNA, CDR2 SNTAGT, per germline. The germline V and J ends were trimmed by 2 bases and 0 bases, with 20 bases remaining between them. CDR3 in amino acids: CASSDQDTQGRSSYEQYF. The CDR3, as DNA: TGTGCCAGCAGTGACCAGGATACACAGGGCAGAAGCTCCTACGAGCAGTACTTC.